The clone carrying this T cell receptor (beta chain) came up a few times. Method: immunoSEQ multiplex PCR; TCRdb's copy keeps in-frame clones and lacks some. The table shows 35,000 to 50,000 clones, with around 96% occurring only once. Trimming shortened V by 5 bases and J by 2 bases, and 11 bases separated the two germline ends. Germline V gives CDR1 SGHRS, CDR2 YFSETQ. This CDR3 comprises 13 residues. The record originates from a study of technical replicates of blood from several donors. Material: T cells isolated from PBMCs. This clonotype originated in a human donor in good health. The rearrangement uses TRBV5-1 and TRBJ2-7; no clear D gene. The CDR3 spells CASSGALTYEQYF. The CDR3 bases are TGCGCCAGCAGTGGTGCGTTGACCTACGAGCAGTACTTC.